The 28 T cell receptor beta chains in this list originate from one sample, sequenced in a study of T cell responses to AZD1222 COVID-19 vaccine. Sequencing used immunoSEQ multiplex PCR; TCRdb keeps in-frame clones, though not all of them. This sample has 120,000 to 150,000 clones, with roughly 88% found just once. This sample comprised peripheral blood, obtained 28 days after the second AZD1222 dose. Every receptor here comes from an adult who received the AZD1222 COVID-19 vaccine.

CDR3 sequence reads: CASSSTSGTTGNTIYF. For the CDR3, the DNA is TGCGCCAGCAGCTCCACATCCGGGACGACTGGAAACACCATATATTTT. The chain employs TRBV5-1 and TRBJ1-3, with D perhaps matching TRBD1 (5 bases). Germline CDR1 reads SGHRS; CDR2 reads YFSETQ. V was pared by 3 bases and J by 2 bases, with 15 bases between. The CDR3 is made up of 16 amino acids.

This chain uses TRBV2 with TRBJ1-4, with 7 bases aligning to TRBD1. The V segment lost 1 base and the J segment 5 bases; nucleotides outside the gene matches: 7. Per the germline V gene, CDR1 is SNHLY and CDR2 is FYNNEI. This CDR3 contains 16 residues. The CDR3: CASSEGVRGPNEKLFF. CDR3 DNA sequence: TGTGCCAGCAGTGAAGGGGTGAGGGGGCCGAATGAAAAACTGTTTTTT.

The chain links TRBV28 to TRBJ1-5, with D unclear. The CDR3 sequence is 12 residues long. V gave up 7 bases and J gave up 1 base, with 5 bases separating them. Germline CDR1 is MDHEN and CDR2 is SYDVKM. Written as DNA, the CDR3 is TGTGCCAGCACTGGAAGCAATCAGCCCCAGCATTTT. This encodes CASTGSNQPQHF. The full variable domain, completed using reference TRBV28 and TRBJ1-5, is DVKVTQSSRYLVKRTGEKVFLECVQDMDHENMFWYRQDPGLGLRLIYFSYDVKMKEKGDIPEGYSVSREKKERFSLILESASTNQTSMYLCASTGSNQPQHFGDGTRLSIL.

This clone was detected once. This rearrangement joins TRBV5-6 to TRBJ1-5; no reliable D call. The V gene's germline CDR1 is SGHDT and CDR2 YYEEEE. The CDR3 runs 14 residues. The V end was cut by 3 bases, the J end by 2 bases, with 9 bases between. The CDR3 is CASSSQRGNQPQHF. The DNA of the CDR3 is TGTGCCAGCAGCTCACAACGGGGCAATCAGCCCCAGCATTTT.

The V gene is TRBV6-5, the J gene TRBJ1-2, with D perhaps matching TRBD1 (5 bases). V gave up 6 bases and J gave up 0 bases, with 14 bases separating them. The CDR3 consists of 15 residues. Per germline, CDR1 MNHEY and CDR2 SVGAGI. The CDR3 DNA reads TGTGCCAGCAGGGATCAGGGTTGGACTAACTATGGCTACACCTTC. Its translation: CASRDQGWTNYGYTF.

The V call is TRBV19, the J call TRBJ2-1; TRBD2 is a possible D gene (6 bases). From germline, CDR1 is LNHDA and CDR2 SQIVND (reference sequence). Trimming took 7 bases from V and 3 from J, leaving 19 bases between them. The CDR3 totals 16 residues. CDR3 DNA: TGTGCCAGTAACGATCAATATCGGGAGCTCTACAATGAGCAGTTCTTC. Translating it yields CASNDQYRELYNEQFF.

The rearrangement joins TRBV5-1 to TRBJ1-6, with unresolved D. V was pared by 2 bases and J by 6 bases, with 3 bases between. There are 12 residues in the CDR3. Germline assignment: CDR1 SGHRS and CDR2 YFSETQ. CDR3 coding DNA: TGCGCCAGCAGCTTTCTTAATTCACCCCTCCACTTT. This encodes CASSFLNSPLHF. Together with reference TRBV5-1 and TRBJ1-6, the CDR3 gives the full variable domain: KAGVTQTPRYLIKTRGQQVTLSCSPISGHRSVSWYQQTPGQGLQFLFEYFSETQRNKGNFPGRFSGRQFSNSRSEMNVSTLELGDSALYLCASSFLNSPLHFGNGTRLTVT.

This sequence joins TRBV5-1 and TRBJ2-3, with D perhaps given as TRBD1 or TRBD2 (6 bases each). This CDR3 has 15 amino acids. The germline V and J ends were trimmed by 0 bases and 3 bases, with 11 bases remaining between them. Germline loops: CDR1 SGHRS, CDR2 YFSETQ. CDR3 nucleotide sequence: TGCGCCAGCAGCTTGGTTGGGGGGCGAACAGATACGCAGTATTTT. It encodes CASSLVGGRTDTQYF.

The V call is TRBV15, the J call TRBJ1-1; no clear D gene. The V and J ends lost 3 bases and 1 base respectively, with 9 bases between them. The CDR3 runs 14 residues. CDR1 is LNHNV, CDR2 YYDKDF, per germline (reference sequence). The CDR3 bases are TGTGCCACCAGCAGTGAATGGAGGAACACTGAAGCTTTCTTT. It encodes CATSSEWRNTEAFF.

The chain employs TRBV6-5 and TRBJ2-7, with D possibly being TRBD1 or TRBD2 (7 bases each). The CDR3 is made up of 11 amino acids. Germline V CDR1 and CDR2: MNHEY, SVGAGI. V gave up 6 bases and J gave up 10 bases, with 13 bases separating them. The CDR3 DNA sequence: TGTGCCAGCAGGGGAGGGGGCGCCCAGTACTTC. Its protein product is CASRGGGAQYF.

The chain has TRBV25-1 and TRBJ2-2; no definite D call. From germline, CDR1 is MGHDK and CDR2 SYGVNS. The CDR3 sequence is 16 residues long. Trimming removed 6 bases at V and 1 base at J, with 15 bases between. The CDR3 DNA reads TGTGCCAGCAGCCCCGTCGGCGACAAGAACACCGGGGAGCTGTTTTTT. Translation: CASSPVGDKNTGELFF.

This sequence joins TRBV7-6 and TRBJ1-6, with D unclear. The CDR3 consists of 14 residues. CDR1 SGHVS and CDR2 FNYEAQ come from the germline V gene. Between the trimmed V and J ends, which lost 1 base and 11 bases, there was a span of 12 bases. The CDR3, as DNA: TGTGCCAGCAGCTTAGGCAGCGCTGTGACACCCCTCCACTTT. It encodes CASSLGSAVTPLHF.

The V gene is TRBV2, the J gene TRBJ1-2; D gene uncertain. This CDR3 spans 13 amino acids. CDR1 is SNHLY, CDR2 FYNNEI, per germline. Trimming took off 8 bases at V and 7 bases at J, with 17 bases between the two ends. As DNA, the CDR3 is TGTGCCAGCGGGATTCTCGGAATAAGTGGCTACACCTTC. This sequence encodes CASGILGISGYTF.

The rearrangement links TRBV5-5 to TRBJ2-1; the match to TRBD2 covers 8 bases. V trimming: 3 bases; J trimming: 2 bases; junction bases outside the gene matches: 4. The CDR3 length is 15 residues. Germline V gives CDR1 SGHKS, CDR2 YYEKEE (reference sequence). The CDR3 coding sequence is TGTGCCAGCAGCTGGGGTAGCGGGGCCTACAATGAGCAGTTCTTC. This translates into CASSWGSGAYNEQFF.

The chain joins TRBV7-9 to TRBJ1-3, with 10 bases lining up with TRBD1. V gave up 6 bases and J gave up 0 bases; unmatched junction bases: 8. CDR3 length equals 17 residues. The germline gives CDR1 SEHNR, CDR2 FQNEAQ (reference sequence). For the CDR3, the DNA is TGTGCCAGCAGGCCGACAGGGGGCCTACTCTCTGGAAACACCATATATTTT. It translates to CASRPTGGLLSGNTIYF.

V is TRBV2 and J is TRBJ1-4; D ambiguous. The CDR3 length is 14 residues. The ends were cut back, 6 bases at V and 8 bases at J, with 16 bases in the middle. The germline V gene has CDR1 SNHLY and CDR2 FYNNEI. The CDR3 DNA reads as TGTGCCAGCAGGGAGGGTCATAGAAAGGAAAAACTGTTTTTT. It is translated as CASREGHRKEKLFF. The full variable domain, completed using reference TRBV2 and TRBJ1-4, is EPEVTQTPSHQVTQMGQEVILRCVPISNHLYFYWYRQILGQKVEFLVSFYNNEISEKSEIFDDQFSVERPDGSNFTLKIRSTKLEDSAMYFCASREGHRKEKLFFGSGTQLSVL.

This chain joins TRBV11-2 and TRBJ2-1; 12 nucleotides match TRBD2. Germline CDR1 and CDR2: SGHAT and FQNNGV. V lost 5 bases to trimming and J lost 15 bases; unmatched junction nucleotides: 14. The CDR3 runs 15 residues. In nucleotides, the CDR3 is TGTGCCAGCAGCGAACGGGGGCTAGCGGGAGGGCCTGGGTTCTTC. Its protein is CASSERGLAGGPGFF.

The rearrangement links TRBV2 to TRBJ1-1; unclear D gene. With 3 bases removed from V and 3 bases from J, the gap between germline ends came to 5 bases. The CDR3 runs to 12 residues. CDR1 and CDR2 from the germline V gene are SNHLY and FYNNEI. CDR3 sequence reads: CASSDDDTEAFF. The CDR3 nucleotides read TGTGCCAGCAGTGATGACGACACTGAAGCTTTCTTT. Full variable domain (outside the CDR3, taken from reference TRBV2 and TRBJ1-1): EPEVTQTPSHQVTQMGQEVILRCVPISNHLYFYWYRQILGQKVEFLVSFYNNEISEKSEIFDDQFSVERPDGSNFTLKIRSTKLEDSAMYFCASSDDDTEAFFGQGTRLTVV.

As DNA, the CDR3 is TGTGCCAGCAGCGTAGAAGGGGGTCTTGGAGGAAACACCATATATTTT. Protein: CASSVEGGLGGNTIYF. This chain joins TRBV9 and TRBJ1-3; maybe TRBD1 (6 bases). The CDR3 runs to 16 residues. The germline CDR1 and CDR2 sequences are SGDLS and YYNGEE. Trimming removed 0 bases from V and 4 bases from J, with 14 bases in between.

J is TRBJ1-4 and V is TRBV2, with 8 bases identical to TRBD1. V trimming: 5 bases; J trimming: 0 bases; junction bases outside the gene matches: 8. The length of the CDR3 is 17 residues. Germline CDR1 SNHLY, CDR2 FYNNEI. CDR3 residues: CASSTNRGSATNEKLFF. The CDR3 DNA follows: TGTGCCAGCAGTACGAACAGGGGGTCGGCAACTAATGAAAAACTGTTTTTT.

The CDR3 nucleotides read TGTGCCAGCAGCTATAGCGGGAAGGGCCTCAACATTCAGTACTTC. It encodes CASSYSGKGLNIQYF. This chain connects TRBV11-2 to TRBJ2-4, with 8 bases matching TRBD2. Trimming removed 4 bases from V and 7 bases from J; junction bases left unmatched: 9. The CDR3 runs to 15 residues. CDR1 is SGHAT and CDR2 is FQNNGV in the germline V gene.

The chain employs TRBV4-1 and TRBJ1-1, with D possibly TRBD1 on 5 matching bases. Germline loops: CDR1 MGHRA, CDR2 YSYEKL. The CDR3 runs 15 residues. V lost 5 bases, J lost 8 bases, and 21 bases lay in between. The CDR3 reads CASSKTGPPAAEAFF. The CDR3 DNA is TGCGCCAGCAGCAAAACGGGGCCCCCGGCGGCCGAAGCTTTCTTT.

This CDR3 reads CASSQEGTSGGVDEQFF. In DNA, the CDR3 is TGTGCCAGCAGCCAAGAGGGGACTAGCGGGGGGGTCGATGAGCAGTTCTTC. V and J are TRBV4-2 and TRBJ2-1, with 16 bases fitting TRBD2. This CDR3 is built from 17 residues. The junction had 4 bases not matched to a gene; V was cut back by 0 bases and J by 8 bases. From germline, CDR1 is LGHNA and CDR2 YNFKEQ.

CDR3 bases: TGTGCCAGCAGCTTAGTAGGAGGGGTAGACACCGGGGAGCTGTTTTTT. As protein: CASSLVGGVDTGELFF. This chain connects TRBV7-6 to TRBJ2-2; a weak D match, TRBD2 (6 bases). This CDR3 has 16 residues. V lost 1 base and J 3 bases, leaving 12 bases between the germline ends. Germline lookup yields CDR1 SGHVS and CDR2 FNYEAQ.

Notes on this clone: Its ends do not fully match the called genes, so a read error is possible. The genes are TRBV11-1 and TRBJ1-1; possibly TRBD1 for D (5 bases). The CDR3 sequence is 14 residues long. Germline CDR1 and CDR2: SGHAT and FQDESV (reference sequence). CDR3 loop: CASSLGPQARSTKF. The CDR3 DNA sequence: TGTGCCAGCAGCCTTGGTCCACAGGCCCGTTCGACCAAATTT.

The chain joins TRBV2 to TRBJ1-2; TRBD1 matches at 10 bases. Germline lookup yields CDR1 SNHLY and CDR2 FYNNEI. The CDR3 covers 14 residues. V gave up 6 bases and J gave up 7 bases; unmatched junction bases: 8. CDR3 residues: CASRRDRGWVGYTF. The CDR3 DNA reads as TGTGCCAGCAGAAGGGACAGGGGTTGGGTTGGCTACACCTTC. Full variable domain (outside the CDR3, taken from reference TRBV2 and TRBJ1-2): EPEVTQTPSHQVTQMGQEVILRCVPISNHLYFYWYRQILGQKVEFLVSFYNNEISEKSEIFDDQFSVERPDGSNFTLKIRSTKLEDSAMYFCASRRDRGWVGYTFGSGTRLTVV.

V gene TRBV7-3 combines with J gene TRBJ2-3; 7 bases match TRBD2. Germline assignment: CDR1 SGHTA and CDR2 FQGTGA. The CDR3 consists of 15 residues. With 1 base clipped from V and 4 bases from J, the junction kept 5 bases outside the gene matches. The CDR3 DNA reads as TGTGCCAGCAGCTTAATGGGGGGGAGTGCAGATACGCAGTATTTT. Encoded protein: CASSLMGGSADTQYF.

The V and J genes are TRBV4-2 and TRBJ2-4; TRBD2 agrees at 8 bases. From germline, CDR1 is LGHNA and CDR2 YNFKEQ. This CDR3 spans 19 amino acids. V was pared by 0 bases and J by 5 bases, with 15 bases of the junction left unmatched. CDR3 residues: CASSQEASGSGGVQNIQYF. The CDR3 coding sequence is TGTGCCAGCAGCCAAGAGGCCAGCGGGAGCGGCGGAGTCCAAAACATTCAGTACTTC.